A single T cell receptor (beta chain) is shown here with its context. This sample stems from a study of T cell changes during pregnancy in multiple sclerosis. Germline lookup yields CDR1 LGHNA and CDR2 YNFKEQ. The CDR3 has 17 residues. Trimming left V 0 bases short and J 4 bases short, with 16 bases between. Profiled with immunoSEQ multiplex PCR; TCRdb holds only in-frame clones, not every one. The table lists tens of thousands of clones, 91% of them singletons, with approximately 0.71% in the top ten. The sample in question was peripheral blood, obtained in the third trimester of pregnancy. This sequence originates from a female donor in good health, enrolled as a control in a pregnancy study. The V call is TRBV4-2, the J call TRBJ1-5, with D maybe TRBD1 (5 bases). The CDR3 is CASSQDQVGVRNQPQHF. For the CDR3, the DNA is TGTGCCAGCAGCCAAGATCAAGTAGGGGTGCGGAATCAGCCCCAGCATTTT.